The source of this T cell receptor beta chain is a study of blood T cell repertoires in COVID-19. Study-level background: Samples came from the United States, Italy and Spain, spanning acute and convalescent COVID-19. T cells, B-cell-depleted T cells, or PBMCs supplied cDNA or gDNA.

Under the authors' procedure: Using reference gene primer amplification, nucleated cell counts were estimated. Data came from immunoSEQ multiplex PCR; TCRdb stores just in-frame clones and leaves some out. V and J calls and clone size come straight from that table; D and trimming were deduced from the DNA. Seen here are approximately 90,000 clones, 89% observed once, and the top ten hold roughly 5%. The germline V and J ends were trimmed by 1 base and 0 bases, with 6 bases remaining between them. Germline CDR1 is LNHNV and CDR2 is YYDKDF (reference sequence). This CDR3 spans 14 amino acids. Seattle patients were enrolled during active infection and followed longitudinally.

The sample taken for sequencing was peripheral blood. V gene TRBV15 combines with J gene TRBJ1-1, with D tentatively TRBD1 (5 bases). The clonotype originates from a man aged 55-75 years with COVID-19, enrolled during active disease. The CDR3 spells CATSRGGLNTEAFF. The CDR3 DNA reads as TGTGCCACCAGCAGAGGGGGCCTGAACACTGAAGCTTTCTTT.